This TCR beta chain appears in the sequencing data of a study of persistence of HIV-infected CD4 T cells. Study details: CD4+ T cells responding to CMV or HIV-1 Gag were isolated. Median time on suppressive ART was seven to nine years. The study, taken as a whole, reports: CMV- and Gag-responding cells had lower TCRbeta richness than CD3/CD28-responding cells.

Cells were stimulated with CMV-infected fibroblast lysates at 8.5 to 10 ug/mL. CD40L-negative CD69-negative CD45RO-high memory CD4+ T cells were sorted as populations depleted of antigen-responding cells. Points on this clone: What it binds is not known.

This was the immunoSEQ version 4 assay in survey mode. This table comes from immunoSEQ multiplex PCR, and its TCRdb copy is limited to in-frame clones, with some not included. The table lists under 60,000 clones, around 75% of them singletons. The V and J ends lost 1 base and 4 bases respectively, with 10 bases between them. CDR1 and CDR2 (germline): SGHTA, FQGNSA. This CDR3 comprises 14 residues. Sequenced material: CD4+ T cells sorted from PBMCs after roughly 19-hour stimulation, taken from a patient who received antiretroviral therapy. This receptor was taken from an adult man with HIV who was CMV-seropositive. V gene TRBV7-2 combines with J gene TRBJ1-1, with D possibly being TRBD1 (5 bases). The CDR3 sequence: CASSLEGLGTEAFF. CDR3 DNA sequence: TGTGCCAGCAGCTTAGAGGGGCTCGGCACTGAAGCTTTCTTT.